One and the same sample provided the 28 T cell receptor beta chains below, sequenced in a study of beta chain features in type 1 diabetes. The study reverse transcribed the entire isolated RNA, so it sequenced expressed TCRB transcripts. Sequencing used immunoSEQ multiplex PCR; TCRdb keeps in-frame clones, though not all of them. The table has a few hundred thousand clones, about 16% seen once. Sequenced input: naive CD4+ T cells from blood. All receptors come from a woman younger than 35 in good health.

This clone was seen more than once but under ten times. This chain's CDR3 is CASSLVRADNEQFF. CDR3 bases: TGTGCCAGCAGCTTAGTCCGCGCGGACAATGAGCAGTTCTTC. The chain joins TRBV7-2 to TRBJ2-1; D unclear. Trimming took 1 base from V and 5 from J, leaving 9 bases between them. The CDR3 covers 14 residues. CDR1 and CDR2 (germline): SGHTA, FQGNSA. Full variable domain (missing parts from reference TRBV7-2 and TRBJ2-1): GAGVSQSPSNKVTEKGKDVELRCDPISGHTALYWYRQSLGQGLEFLIYFQGNSAPDKSGLPSDRFSAERTGGSVSTLTIQRTQQEDSAVYLCASSLVRADNEQFFGPGTRLTVL.

The V call is TRBV19, the J call TRBJ2-7, with 8 bases fitting TRBD1. V lost 5 bases to trimming and J lost 4 bases; unmatched junction nucleotides: 10. This CDR3 has 15 residues. CDR1 LNHDA and CDR2 SQIVND come from the germline V gene (reference sequence). As DNA, the CDR3 is TGTGCCAGTAGTCAACGGACAGGGAAGGCTTACGAGCAGTACTTC. It codes for CASSQRTGKAYEQYF.

This clone has just a few counts. V and J are TRBV7-2 and TRBJ2-7; TRBD1 matches at 9 bases. Germline trimming cut 2 bases from V and 1 base from J; bases unmatched to any gene: 6. Germline V CDR1 and CDR2: SGHTA, FQGNSA. The CDR3 covers 16 residues. The CDR3 DNA follows: TGTGCCAGCAGCTTATATTTAGGACAGGGGTCCTACGAGCAGTACTTC. This translates into CASSLYLGQGSYEQYF.

This clone was found a few times. The chain is built from TRBV11-2 and TRBJ2-1; 11 positions agree with TRBD2. The CDR3 length is 15 residues. Germline V gene sequence: CDR1 SGHAT, CDR2 FQNNGV. The trim removed 5 bases at V and 2 bases at J, leaving 2 bases unmatched. The CDR3 sequence: CASSLLAGAYNEQFF. The CDR3 coding sequence is TGTGCCAGCAGCCTACTAGCGGGAGCCTACAATGAGCAGTTCTTC.

The rearrangement uses TRBV28 and TRBJ2-7; 10 positions agree with TRBD2. Trimming cost V 4 bases and J 5 bases; bases outside gene matches: 8. This CDR3 is 15 amino acids long. CDR1 MDHEN and CDR2 SYDVKM come from the germline V gene. CDR3 DNA: TGTGCCAGCAGTTCTTCACTAGCGGGAATCGACGAGCAGTACTTC. Amino acids: CASSSSLAGIDEQYF.

The CDR3 spells CASSPQQGQGYGYTF. The CDR3 DNA follows: TGTGCCAGCAGCCCCCAACAGGGACAGGGCTATGGCTACACCTTC. The rearrangement uses TRBV7-3 and TRBJ1-2; 9 bases are shared with TRBD1. The CDR3 is 15 amino acids. Germline V gene data show CDR1 as SGHTA and CDR2 as FQGTGA. V shed 5 bases and J 4 bases; nucleotides not matched to a gene: 8.

This chain links TRBV5-4 with TRBJ2-7; TRBD2 aligns across 7 bases. The CDR3 sequence is 13 residues long. Germline V gene data show CDR1 as SGHNT and CDR2 as YYREEE (reference sequence). The J segment lost 1 base and the V segment lost 4 bases, leaving 2 bases of the junction unmatched. In DNA form, the CDR3 reads TGTGCCAGCAGCCGACTAGCTTCCTACGAGCAGTACTTC. Its translation is CASSRLASYEQYF.

The V and J genes are TRBV30 and TRBJ2-3, with 10 nucleotides matching TRBD2. This CDR3 region has 14 residues. The V segment lost 2 bases and the J segment 1 base; nucleotides outside the gene matches: 0. Germline CDR1 GTSNPN, CDR2 SVGIG (reference sequence). CDR3 sequence (DNA): TGTGCCTGGAGTAGCGGGGGGGGCACAGATACGCAGTATTTT. Translation: CAWSSGGGTDTQYF.

In its sample, this clone was seen a few times. This chain links TRBV9 with TRBJ2-6; TRBD2 might be the D (6 bases). The V gene's germline CDR1 is SGDLS and CDR2 YYNGEE. Between the trimmed V and J ends, which lost 0 bases and 1 base, there was a span of 11 bases. The length of the CDR3 is 17 residues. The CDR3 DNA sequence: TGTGCCAGCAGCGTAGTTAGCGGAGGGTCTGGGGCCAACGTCCTGACTTTC. Translated, it gives CASSVVSGGSGANVLTF.

CDR3 loop: CATSRAPGYEQYF. The CDR3, as DNA: TGTGCCACCAGCAGAGCCCCCGGTTACGAGCAGTACTTC. The chain combines TRBV15 with TRBJ2-7; the D is unclear. The CDR3 length is 13 residues. V gave up 1 base and J gave up 4 bases, with 8 bases separating them. The V gene's germline CDR1 is LNHNV and CDR2 YYDKDF (reference sequence). Combining the CDR3 with reference TRBV15 and TRBJ2-7 gives the whole variable domain DAMVIQNPRYQVTQFGKPVTLSCSQTLNHNVMYWYQQKSSQAPKLLFHYYDKDFNNEADTPDNFQSRRPNTSFCFLDIRSPGLGDTAMYLCATSRAPGYEQYFGPGTRLTVT.

This clone was counted a few times. The chain has TRBV2 and TRBJ2-7, with D maybe TRBD2 (6 bases). V dropped 8 bases and J dropped 2 bases, with 13 bases sitting between them. The CDR3 is 13 amino acids. Germline CDR1 SNHLY, CDR2 FYNNEI. The CDR3 DNA is TGTGCCAGCTGCTCTCGCGGGACCTACGAGCAGTACTTC. It encodes CASCSRGTYEQYF.

This clone was detected only a few times. The rearrangement joins TRBV29-1 to TRBJ1-2; D is possibly TRBD1 (5 bases). The CDR3 is 14 amino acids. Germline loops: CDR1 SQVTM, CDR2 ANQGSEA. Trimming removed 6 bases from V and 7 bases from J, with 21 bases in between. The CDR3 spells CSVIITQGSGGYTF. The CDR3 DNA reads as TGCAGCGTGATTATTACCCAGGGAAGTGGTGGCTACACCTTC.

In its sample, this clone was seen a few times. The chain is built from TRBV5-4 and TRBJ2-1, with D perhaps matching TRBD2 (7 bases). V lost 4 bases and J 4 bases, leaving 21 bases between the germline ends. The germline V gene encodes CDR1 SGHNT and CDR2 YYREEE (reference sequence). The CDR3 is 17 residues long. The CDR3 coding sequence is TGTGCCAGCAGCAGGGAGGGGGAGATCGTCGGATACAATGAGCAGTTCTTC. This sequence encodes CASSREGEIVGYNEQFF.

The chain combines TRBV7-8 with TRBJ2-2; TRBD2 is a possible D gene (5 bases). There are 17 residues in the CDR3. Germline V gives CDR1 SGHVS, CDR2 FQNEAQ. Between the trimmed V and J ends, which lost 1 base and 0 bases, there was a span of 12 bases. The CDR3: CASSLGYGEPNTGELFF. The CDR3 DNA reads as TGTGCCAGCAGCTTAGGATACGGGGAGCCGAACACCGGGGAGCTGTTTTTT.

This sequence joins TRBV30 and TRBJ1-3; TRBD1 aligns across 7 bases. CDR1 is GTSNPN, CDR2 SVGIG, per germline (reference sequence). V shed 3 bases, J shed 4 bases, and the junction held 6 bases outside the gene matches. The CDR3 sequence is 14 residues long. The CDR3 region has the DNA TGTGCCTGGAGCGTAGGGACAGCCGGAAACACCATATATTTT. It codes for CAWSVGTAGNTIYF.

The chain uses TRBV2 and TRBJ1-2, with D possibly matching TRBD1 (6 bases). Per germline, CDR1 SNHLY and CDR2 FYNNEI. The CDR3 loop spans 15 amino acids. Trimming removed 4 bases at V and 7 bases at J, with 19 bases between. In DNA, the CDR3 is TGTGCCAGCAGTGGCGTCCCGACAGGAGGTAGTGGCTACACCTTC. It codes for CASSGVPTGGSGYTF.

This clone appeared a few times. This CDR3 is CAWKRNTGELFF. The CDR3 coding sequence is TGTGCCTGGAAGAGGAACACCGGGGAGCTGTTTTTT. This chain uses TRBV30 with TRBJ2-2; D not certain. The germline gives CDR1 GTSNPN, CDR2 SVGIG (reference sequence). There are 12 residues in the CDR3. V shed 4 bases and J shed 1 base, with 4 bases lying between them.

This clone was seen a handful of times. The rearrangement joins TRBV9 to TRBJ1-1, with D possibly TRBD1 on 6 matching bases. CDR3 length: 15 residues. V shed 3 bases and J shed 8 bases, with 20 bases lying between them. Germline-derived CDR1 and CDR2 are SGDLS and YYNGEE. The CDR3 DNA reads as TGTGCCAGCAGCGGAACCGGGACAAGAAATGCAGAAGCTTTCTTT. This encodes CASSGTGTRNAEAFF.

There are a few counts of this clone. The chain links TRBV5-1 to TRBJ2-1; 10 nucleotides align to TRBD1. Germline V gene sequence: CDR1 SGHRS, CDR2 YFSETQ. The CDR3 spans 18 residues. V shed 3 bases, J shed 0 bases, and the junction held 9 bases outside the gene matches. The CDR3 nucleotides read TGCGCCAGCAGCTCTGGGACAGGGGCTAAGGGCTCCTACAATGAGCAGTTCTTC. It encodes CASSSGTGAKGSYNEQFF.

The chain employs TRBV19 and TRBJ2-2; TRBD2 agrees at 10 bases. V was pared by 0 bases and J by 4 bases, with 8 bases of the junction left unmatched. CDR3 length: 18 residues. CDR1 LNHDA and CDR2 SQIVND come from the germline V gene (reference sequence). The CDR3 sequence: CASSIESELAGITGELFF. CDR3 bases: TGTGCCAGTAGTATAGAATCTGAACTAGCGGGAATCACCGGGGAGCTGTTTTTT.

This clone has more than one count but fewer than ten. This chain links TRBV28 with TRBJ1-5, with D possibly being TRBD1 (5 bases). This CDR3 is 16 amino acids long. Trimming took off 6 bases at V and 2 bases at J, with 17 bases between the two ends. Per the germline V gene, CDR1 is MDHEN and CDR2 is SYDVKM. The chain's CDR3 is CASSPTGVGGNQPQHF. Written as DNA, the CDR3 is TGTGCCAGCAGCCCTACGGGGGTCGGAGGCAATCAGCCCCAGCATTTT.

V and J are TRBV7-9 and TRBJ2-2; 7 nucleotides match TRBD2. Germline V gives CDR1 SEHNR, CDR2 FQNEAQ (reference sequence). The CDR3 is made up of 15 amino acids. J gave up 3 bases and V 0 bases, and 1 base lay outside the gene matches. This chain's CDR3 is CASSLASGHTGELFF. DNA for the CDR3: TGTGCCAGCAGCTTAGCTAGCGGGCACACCGGGGAGCTGTTTTTT.

The chain joins TRBV30 to TRBJ2-2, with D tentatively TRBD1 (6 bases). The CDR3 contains 14 residues. V lost 4 bases to trimming and J lost 2 bases, with 11 bases between them. CDR1 is GTSNPN, CDR2 SVGIG, per germline (reference sequence). CDR3 sequence reads: CAWKQGPNTGELFF. The CDR3 nucleotides are TGTGCCTGGAAACAGGGCCCCAACACCGGGGAGCTGTTTTTT.

This clone showed up just once. V gene TRBV7-3 combines with J gene TRBJ2-1; D is undetermined. V gave up 0 bases and J gave up 6 bases, with 9 bases separating them. The CDR3 extends over 14 amino acids. In germline, CDR1 is SGHTA, CDR2 FQGTGA. The CDR3 protein is CASSLTSSSNEQFF. CDR3 DNA: TGTGCCAGCAGCTTAACCTCTTCTAGCAATGAGCAGTTCTTC.

This chain connects TRBV30 to TRBJ1-1; D is possibly TRBD1 (5 bases). The CDR3 is 17 residues long. V lost 2 bases to trimming and J lost 0 bases, with 19 bases between them. From germline, CDR1 is GTSNPN and CDR2 SVGIG (reference sequence). Written as DNA, the CDR3 is TGTGCCTGGAGTAGGAACAGACAGTACCTAATGAACACTGAAGCTTTCTTT. It translates to CAWSRNRQYLMNTEAFF.

The count of this clone is one. This chain uses TRBV18 with TRBJ2-6; 11 bases align to TRBD1. V was pared by 1 base and J by 2 bases, with 4 bases of the junction left unmatched. Germline V gene sequence: CDR1 KGHSH, CDR2 LQKENI. The CDR3 sequence is 18 residues long. The CDR3 region is CASSPLKGQGAGANVLTF. As DNA, the CDR3 is TGTGCCAGCTCACCACTTAAGGGACAGGGGGCTGGGGCCAACGTCCTGACTTTC.

The chain joins TRBV6-5 to TRBJ1-2, with TRBD1 identical over 10 bases. The CDR3 is 14 amino acids. CDR1 and CDR2 (germline): MNHEY, SVGAGI. V lost 6 bases, J lost 4 bases, and 5 bases stayed unmatched. This CDR3 is CASSQDRGAYGYTF. The CDR3 DNA reads TGTGCCAGCAGCCAGGACAGGGGGGCCTATGGCTACACCTTC.

In this sample, this clone turned up a few times. The J gene is TRBJ1-2, the V gene TRBV15; 7 bases are shared with TRBD1. V shed 5 bases, J shed 4 bases, and the junction held 7 bases outside the gene matches. Germline CDR1 is LNHNV and CDR2 is YYDKDF (reference sequence). The CDR3 length is 14 residues. As DNA, the CDR3 is TGTGCCACCAGCCGACAGGGAAGGGGCTATGGCTACACCTTC. Encoded protein: CATSRQGRGYGYTF.